The clone carrying this T cell receptor (beta chain) has just one count. The antigen remains unidentified. As processed by the authors: ImmunoSEQ yielded junction-only sequences lacking quality scores, so filtering differed. Method: immunoSEQ multiplex PCR; TCRdb's copy keeps in-frame clones and lacks some. V and J calls and clone size are copied from that table; D and trimming were computed from the DNA. Here the sample spans roughly 590,000 clones, about 95% being singletons. Trimming took off 3 bases at V and 4 bases at J, with 17 bases between the two ends. Germline CDR1 SGHRS, CDR2 YFSETQ. The CDR3 is 15 residues long. CD45RO negativity and positive selection for CCR7 defined naive CD8 cells, a population that excluded terminally differentiated effector memory CD45RA+ cells. Adult Caucasians living in Nashville, Tennessee made up all of the donors. The entry originates in a study of shared clonotypes between healthy human individuals. Study-wide findings and caveats: The genetic and exposure-history diversity represented was limited by few donors.

This TCR came from a woman under 40 in good health. Sequencing was carried out using naive CD8+ T cells sorted from blood. V is TRBV5-1 and J is TRBJ2-7; weak D call: TRBD1 (6 bases). CDR3 in DNA: TGCGCCAGCAGCTCTAGTAGACAGGCGGTGTACGAGCAGTACTTC. It yields the protein CASSSSRQAVYEQYF.